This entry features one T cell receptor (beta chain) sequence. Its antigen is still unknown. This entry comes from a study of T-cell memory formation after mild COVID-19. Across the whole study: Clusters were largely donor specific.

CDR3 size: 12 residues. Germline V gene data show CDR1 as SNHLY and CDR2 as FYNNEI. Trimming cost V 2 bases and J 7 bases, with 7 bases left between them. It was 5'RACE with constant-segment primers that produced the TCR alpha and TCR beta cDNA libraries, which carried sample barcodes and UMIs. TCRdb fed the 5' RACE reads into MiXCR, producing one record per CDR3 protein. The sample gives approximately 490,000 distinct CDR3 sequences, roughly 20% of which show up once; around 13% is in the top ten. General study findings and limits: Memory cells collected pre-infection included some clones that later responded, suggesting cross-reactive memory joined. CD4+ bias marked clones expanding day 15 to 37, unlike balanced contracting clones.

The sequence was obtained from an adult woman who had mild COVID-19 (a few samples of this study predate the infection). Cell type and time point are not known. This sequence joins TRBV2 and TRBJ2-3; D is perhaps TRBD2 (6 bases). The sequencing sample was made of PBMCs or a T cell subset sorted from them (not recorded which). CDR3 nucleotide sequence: TGTGCCAGCAGTGAAACTAGCTATACGCAGTATTTT. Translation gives CASSETSYTQYF.